A selection of T cell receptor beta chains follows, all from one sample in a study of shared clonotypes between healthy human individuals. The method was immunoSEQ multiplex PCR; TCRdb's version includes in-frame clones alone and lacks a portion of them. The table includes roughly 1,500,000 clones, approximately 98.5% detected once. Source material: naive CD4+ T cells sorted from blood. The source of these receptors is a man aged 25-45 years in good health. Each CDR3 is given with its conserved first and last residue. The order of the fields is D gene, clone size, J gene, V gene, CDR3 protein, CDR3 DNA. The D gene is left open where the match is weak. Rows may omit the clone size; those that give it use once, few, many or a size class.

>NA|NA|TRBJ2-2|TRBV15
CATSRVTGANTGELFF
TGTGCCACCAGCAGAGTGACGGGAGCGAACACCGGGGAGCTGTTTTTT
>NA|once|TRBJ2-7|TRBV25-1
CASSAYYEQYF
TGTGCCAGCAGTGCCTACTACGAGCAGTACTTC
>NA|NA|TRBJ1-2|TRBV19
CASEYNYGYTF
TGTGCCAGTGAGTACAACTATGGCTACACCTTC
>NA|NA|TRBJ1-2|TRBV28
CASSLWIPRGRELYGYTF
TGTGCCAGCAGTTTATGGATCCCCCGGGGTCGAGAGCTCTATGGCTACACCTTC
>NA|NA|TRBJ2-7|TRBV5-1
CASSPRGDRPYEQYF
TGCGCCAGCAGCCCGCGGGGGGACAGACCCTACGAGCAGTACTTC
>TRBD2|NA|TRBJ2-2|TRBV5-4
CASSPDLIAGGRGEELFF
TGTGCCAGCAGCCCGGATCTAATAGCGGGAGGCCGGGGGGAGGAGCTGTTTTTT
>NA|once|TRBJ1-5|TRBV30
CAWGHQGPQPQHF
TGTGCCTGGGGGCATCAGGGACCTCAGCCCCAGCATTTT
>NA|NA|TRBJ2-1|TRBV7-2
CASRPGGGPAAYTYNEQFF
TGTGCCAGCAGACCCGGTGGGGGGCCGGCGGCTTATACCTACAATGAGCAGTTCTTC
>NA|NA|TRBJ1-2|TRBV14
CASSQTGYLAGYTF
TGTGCCAGCAGCCAAACAGGGTACCTGGCGGGCTACACCTTC
>TRBD1|NA|TRBJ2-5|TRBV7-2
CASSLGDRYTETQYF
TGTGCCAGCAGCCTCGGGGACAGGTACACGGAGACCCAGTACTTC